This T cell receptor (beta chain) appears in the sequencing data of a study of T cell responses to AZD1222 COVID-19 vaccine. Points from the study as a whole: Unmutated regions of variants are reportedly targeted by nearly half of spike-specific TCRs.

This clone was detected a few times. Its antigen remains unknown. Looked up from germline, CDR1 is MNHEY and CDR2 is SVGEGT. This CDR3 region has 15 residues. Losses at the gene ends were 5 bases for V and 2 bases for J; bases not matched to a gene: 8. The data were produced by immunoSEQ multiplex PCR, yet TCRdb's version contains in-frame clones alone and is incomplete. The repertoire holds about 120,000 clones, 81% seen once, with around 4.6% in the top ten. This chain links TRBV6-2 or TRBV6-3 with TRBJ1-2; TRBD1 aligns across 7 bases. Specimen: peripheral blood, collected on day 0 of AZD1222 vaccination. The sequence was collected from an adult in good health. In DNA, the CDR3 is TGTGCCAGCAGTCCAAGAGGGGGCGCGAACTATGGCTACACCTTC. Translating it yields CASSPRGGANYGYTF.